This TCR beta chain was captured by sequencing in a study of human T cells and chemical hapten exposure. As for time point: pre-sensitization, week 0. Noted treatment: therapeutic diphenylcyclopropenone sensitization with weekly scalp DPC. Patients had alopecia, were aged 18 to 70, and were not pregnant. From the RACE reads, TCRdb called clonotypes with MiXCR, one entry per CDR3 protein. Of about 250,000 distinct CDR3 sequences listed, 7.5% to 8% are singletons. The junction had 1 base not matched to a gene; V was cut back by 4 bases and J by 8 bases. This CDR3 has 14 amino acids. Germline CDR1 is WSHSY and CDR2 is SAAADI.

This receptor was taken from a young man with alopecia areata. Some clones in this sample may be carry-over from other donors' samples. The rearrangement joins TRBV10-2 to TRBJ2-1, with 14 nucleotides matching TRBD2. Here the sequenced sample was whole blood, taken in connection with sensitization to the hapten diphenylcyclopropenone (DPC). CDR3 coding DNA: TGCGCCAGCAGTGCGGGACTAGCGGGGGATGAGCAGTTCTTC. It codes for CASSAGLAGDEQFF.